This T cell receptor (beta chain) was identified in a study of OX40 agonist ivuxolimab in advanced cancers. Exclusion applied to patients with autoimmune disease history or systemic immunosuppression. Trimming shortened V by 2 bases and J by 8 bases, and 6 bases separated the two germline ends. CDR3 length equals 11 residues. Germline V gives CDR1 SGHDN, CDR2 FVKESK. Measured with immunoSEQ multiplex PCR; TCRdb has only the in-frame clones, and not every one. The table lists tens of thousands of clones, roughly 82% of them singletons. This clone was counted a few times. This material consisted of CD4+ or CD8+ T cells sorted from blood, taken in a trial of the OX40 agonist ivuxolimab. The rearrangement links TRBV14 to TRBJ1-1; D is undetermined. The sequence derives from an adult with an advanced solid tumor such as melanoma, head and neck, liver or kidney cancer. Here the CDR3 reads CASSQQGEAFF. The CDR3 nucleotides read TGTGCCAGCAGCCAACAAGGGGAAGCTTTCTTT. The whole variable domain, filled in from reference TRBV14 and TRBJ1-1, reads EAGVTQFPSHSVIEKGQTVTLRCDPISGHDNLYWYRRVMGKEIKFLLHFVKESKQDESGMPNNRFLAERTGGTYSTLKVQPAELEDSGVYFCASSQQGEAFFGQGTRLTVV.